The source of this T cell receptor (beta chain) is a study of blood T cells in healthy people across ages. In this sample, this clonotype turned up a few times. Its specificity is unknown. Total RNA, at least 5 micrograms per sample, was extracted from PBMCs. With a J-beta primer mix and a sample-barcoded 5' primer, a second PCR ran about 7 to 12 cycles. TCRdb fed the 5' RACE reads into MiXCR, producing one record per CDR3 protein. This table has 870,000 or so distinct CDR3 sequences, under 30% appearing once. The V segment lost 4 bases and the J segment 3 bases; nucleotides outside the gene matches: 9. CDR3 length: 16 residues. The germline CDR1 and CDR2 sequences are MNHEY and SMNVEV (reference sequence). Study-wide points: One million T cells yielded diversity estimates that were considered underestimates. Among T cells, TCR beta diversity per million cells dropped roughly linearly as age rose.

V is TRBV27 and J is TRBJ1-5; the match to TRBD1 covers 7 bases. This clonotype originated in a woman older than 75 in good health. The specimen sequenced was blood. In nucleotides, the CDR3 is TGTGCCAGCAGTTCATCTCCGGGACAGTTCAATCAGCCCCAGCATTTT. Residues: CASSSSPGQFNQPQHF.